A single sample is the source of the 32 T cell receptor beta chains below, sequenced in a study of cytomegalovirus exposure and HLA in healthy donors (dated by TCRdb to between 2016 and 2019). The protocol used for the library was the immunoSEQ multiplex PCR assay. TCRdb's version of the immuneACCESS table is confined to in-frame rearrangements and falls short of the full clone set. An unresolved V gene accounts for under half of the shortfall where checked; the remainder is of unknown origin. The sample includes some 69,000 clones, with over 95% observed a single time. Clones ranked in the top ten supply roughly 5% of the sample. The source material was PBMCs. The receptors originated from a woman between 18 and 30 years old in good health and CMV-seropositive.

The chain carries TRBV2 and TRBJ2-1, with 10 nucleotides matching TRBD2. Looked up from germline, CDR1 is SNHLY and CDR2 is FYNNEI. CDR3 length equals 14 residues. Losses at the gene ends were 2 bases for V and 8 bases for J; bases not matched to a gene: 3. CDR3 DNA sequence: TGTGCCAGCAGTGAATCTAGCGGGAGCCATGAGCAGTTCTTC. This codes for CASSESSGSHEQFF. Using reference TRBV2 and TRBJ2-1 for the parts outside the CDR3, the full variable domain is EPEVTQTPSHQVTQMGQEVILRCVPISNHLYFYWYRQILGQKVEFLVSFYNNEISEKSEIFDDQFSVERPDGSNFTLKIRSTKLEDSAMYFCASSESSGSHEQFFGPGTRLTVL.

The V and J genes are TRBV4-1 and TRBJ1-2; TRBD1 agrees at 12 bases. Germline V gene lookup returns CDR1 MGHRA and CDR2 YSYEKL. The CDR3 runs to 17 residues. V was pared by 3 bases and J by 1 base, with 6 bases of the junction left unmatched. The CDR3 nucleotides read TGCGCCAGCAGCCAGGAGGGACAGGGGGCGAATAACTATGGCTACACCTTC. Amino acids: CASSQEGQGANNYGYTF.

This chain joins TRBV28 and TRBJ2-3, with D possibly being TRBD2 (6 bases). Trimming took 3 bases from V and 6 from J, leaving 16 bases between them. CDR3 size: 15 residues. Germline V gene data show CDR1 as MDHEN and CDR2 as SYDVKM. The CDR3 DNA sequence: TGTGCCAGCAGTTTCTCGGGGGAGTCGAGGGATACGCAGTATTTT. As protein: CASSFSGESRDTQYF.

The chain links TRBV27 to TRBJ2-1; no firm D call. V was clipped by 4 bases and J by 2 bases, with 6 bases between them. Germline lookup yields CDR1 MNHEY and CDR2 SMNVEV (reference sequence). The CDR3 sequence is 13 residues long. In DNA, the CDR3 is TGTGCCAGCAGTTATAGCCCCTACAATGAGCAGTTCTTC. This codes for CASSYSPYNEQFF.

The chain combines TRBV11-3 with TRBJ2-1; 7 nucleotides line up with TRBD2. The CDR3 loop spans 18 amino acids. Germline V lookup: CDR1 SGHNT, CDR2 YENEEA. Trimming cost V 4 bases and J 2 bases; bases outside gene matches: 14. In nucleotides, the CDR3 is TGTGCCAGCAGCTCACCATACTCCGGGACTAACACCTACAATGAGCAGTTCTTC. This encodes CASSSPYSGTNTYNEQFF.

This sequence joins TRBV19 and TRBJ1-2, with D unclear. V lost 3 bases to trimming and J lost 8 bases, with 10 bases between them. The CDR3 is 12 amino acids. Germline CDR1 reads LNHDA; CDR2 reads SQIVND (reference sequence). The CDR3 DNA sequence: TGTGCCAGTAGTATCGGAGCCAGCGGCTACACCTTC. It yields the protein CASSIGASGYTF.

The chain is built from TRBV4-3 and TRBJ2-7; possibly TRBD2 for D (6 bases). The V and J ends lost 1 base and 6 bases respectively, with 10 bases between them. CDR3 size: 13 residues. The germline V gene has CDR1 LGHNA and CDR2 YSLEER. The CDR3 sequence: CASSQVLGGEQYF. CDR3 in DNA: TGCGCCAGCAGCCAAGTCCTGGGAGGCGAGCAGTACTTC.

The rearrangement links TRBV29-1 to TRBJ2-1, with 13 nucleotides matching TRBD2. This CDR3 is built from 15 residues. CDR1 is SQVTM and CDR2 is ANQGSEA in the germline V gene. The V segment lost 3 bases and the J segment 9 bases; nucleotides outside the gene matches: 8. The DNA of the CDR3 is TGCAGCGTTGAGCGGACTAGCGGGAGTTGGAGTGAGCAGTTCTTC. It codes for CSVERTSGSWSEQFF.

The chain joins TRBV18 to TRBJ1-2; maybe TRBD1 (6 bases). V dropped 3 bases and J dropped 4 bases, with 12 bases sitting between them. The CDR3 runs 14 residues. Germline-derived CDR1 and CDR2 are KGHSH and LQKENI. CDR3 DNA sequence: TGTGCCAGCTCACCCGGACAGCTTCTCTATGGCTACACCTTC. Its translation is CASSPGQLLYGYTF.

The chain combines TRBV6-5 with TRBJ2-5; 8 nucleotides align to TRBD2. Looked up from germline, CDR1 is MNHEY and CDR2 is SVGAGI. The CDR3 has 12 amino acids. V shed 7 bases and J 6 bases; nucleotides not matched to a gene: 4. The CDR3 sequence: CASTGGGKTQYF. CDR3 nucleotide sequence: TGTGCCAGCACGGGGGGGGGAAAGACCCAGTACTTC.

V usage is TRBV9 and J usage is TRBJ2-6; possible D gene TRBD2, 5 bases. The CDR3 totals 18 residues. The V gene's germline CDR1 is SGDLS and CDR2 YYNGEE. Trimming cost V 0 bases and J 4 bases, with 17 bases left between them. The CDR3 region is CASSVGVGPSWGANVLTF. The CDR3 DNA sequence: TGTGCCAGCAGCGTAGGAGTAGGGCCTAGCTGGGGGGCCAACGTCCTGACTTTC.

The chain links TRBV7-2 to TRBJ2-7, with 7 bases aligning to TRBD1. V shed 1 base and J 4 bases; nucleotides not matched to a gene: 7. This CDR3 has 15 residues. CDR1 is SGHTA, CDR2 FQGNSA, per germline. The CDR3 bases are TGTGCCAGCAGCTTAGGAGGGGGCGGCAGATACGAGCAGTACTTC. Translated, it gives CASSLGGGGRYEQYF.

The chain uses TRBV18 and TRBJ2-7; the D gene is possibly TRBD2 (6 bases). The CDR3 extends over 14 amino acids. With 3 bases removed from V and 3 bases from J, the gap between germline ends came to 12 bases. Germline CDR1 KGHSH, CDR2 LQKENI. The CDR3 is CASSPPTRYYEQYF. The DNA of the CDR3 is TGTGCCAGCTCACCTCCGACTAGGTACTACGAGCAGTACTTC.

The chain links TRBV7-2 to TRBJ2-1, with 9 bases that match TRBD2. CDR1 and CDR2 (germline): SGHTA, FQGNSA. The CDR3 is 17 amino acids. V was clipped by 1 base and J by 12 bases; unmatched bases: 16. Here the CDR3 reads CASSLGGQREAYRGQFF. Here the CDR3 DNA reads TGTGCCAGCAGCTTAGGGGGCCAGCGGGAGGCCTACCGTGGGCAGTTCTTC.

This sequence joins TRBV28 and TRBJ1-1, with TRBD1 identical over 7 bases. Germline V gene sequence: CDR1 MDHEN, CDR2 SYDVKM. There are 14 residues in the CDR3. V shed 6 bases and J 7 bases; nucleotides not matched to a gene: 11. CDR3 protein: CASRIQGRLGEAFF. The CDR3 DNA reads TGTGCCAGCAGGATACAGGGGAGACTAGGTGAAGCTTTCTTT.

CDR3 loop: CSVEGKGPYYGYTF. The CDR3, as DNA: TGCAGCGTTGAAGGCAAGGGGCCCTACTATGGCTACACCTTC. The genes are TRBV29-1 and TRBJ1-2, with D possibly being TRBD1 (5 bases). The CDR3 runs to 14 residues. V was cut by 1 base and J by 3 bases, with 12 bases left in between. Germline CDR1 is SQVTM and CDR2 is ANQGSEA.

CDR3 residues: CASSVMTSGRKHEQFF. The CDR3 DNA reads TGTGCCAGCAGCGTCATGACTAGCGGGAGGAAGCATGAGCAGTTCTTC. This chain connects TRBV5-4 to TRBJ2-1; 13 bases match TRBD2. The CDR3 sequence is 16 residues long. Trimming cost V 4 bases and J 8 bases; bases outside gene matches: 9. CDR1 and CDR2 (germline): SGHNT, YYREEE (reference sequence). The whole variable domain, remainder taken from reference TRBV5-4 and TRBJ2-1, is ETGVTQSPTHLIKTRGQQVTLRCSSQSGHNTVSWYQQALGQGPQFIFQYYREEENGRGNFPPRFSGLQFPNYSSELNVNALELDDSALYLCASSVMTSGRKHEQFFGPGTRLTVL.

The chain is built from TRBV6-1 and TRBJ2-2; D not resolved. The ends were cut back, 7 bases at V and 4 bases at J, with 13 bases in the middle. Germline lookup yields CDR1 MNHNS and CDR2 SASEGT. The CDR3 is 14 residues long. CDR3 residues: CASTPQRFTGELFF. DNA for the CDR3: TGTGCCAGCACCCCACAGAGATTCACCGGGGAGCTGTTTTTT.

V and J are TRBV13 and TRBJ1-1, with D uncertain. Germline V gene data show CDR1 as PRHDT and CDR2 as FYEKMQ (reference sequence). V lost 3 bases and J lost 6, with 5 bases in between. The CDR3 covers 11 residues. CDR3: CASSLTSEAFF. Here the CDR3 DNA reads TGTGCCAGCAGCTTGACTTCTGAAGCTTTCTTT. The variable domain in full, completed from reference TRBV13 and TRBJ1-1, reads AAGVIQSPRHLIKEKRETATLKCYPIPRHDTVYWYQQGPGQDPQFLISFYEKMQSDKGSIPDRFSAQQFSDYHSELNMSSLELGDSALYFCASSLTSEAFFGQGTRLTVV.

This rearrangement joins TRBV9 to TRBJ2-5, with 13 bases fitting TRBD2. V was clipped by 4 bases and J by 5 bases; unmatched bases: 8. The CDR3 length is 16 residues. Germline loops: CDR1 SGDLS, CDR2 YYNGEE. CDR3 nucleotides: TGTGCCAGCAGCCCACCTGGGACTAGCGGGACGGAGACCCAGTACTTC. Protein product: CASSPPGTSGTETQYF. Drawing the rest from reference TRBV9 and TRBJ2-5, the complete variable domain is DSGVTQTPKHLITATGQRVTLRCSPRSGDLSVYWYQQSLDQGLQFLIQYYNGEERAKGNILERFSAQQFPDLHSELNLSSLELGDSALYFCASSPPGTSGTETQYFGPGTRLLVL.

The chain carries TRBV4-3 and TRBJ2-7; 8 nucleotides match TRBD1. This CDR3 is built from 16 residues. The germline V gene encodes CDR1 LGHNA and CDR2 YSLEER. V was clipped by 1 base and J by 2 bases; unmatched bases: 7. CDR3 region: CASSQVAGTGPYEQYF. In nucleotides, the CDR3 is TGCGCCAGCAGCCAAGTGGCCGGGACAGGACCCTACGAGCAGTACTTC.

The rearrangement links TRBV28 to TRBJ2-7; D is undetermined. The germline gives CDR1 MDHEN, CDR2 SYDVKM. CDR3 size: 15 residues. V lost 4 bases to trimming and J lost 1 base, with 14 bases between them. The chain's CDR3 is CASSYSGLRSYEQYF. The CDR3 nucleotides are TGTGCCAGCAGTTACTCAGGATTAAGATCCTACGAGCAGTACTTC.

With regard to this clone: At one end, the junction sequence differs from germline, possibly due to a read error. The chain uses TRBV7-7 and TRBJ2-1; D is unclear. The CDR3 consists of 15 residues. Germline CDR1 is SSHAT and CDR2 is FNYEAQ (reference sequence). In nucleotides, the CDR3 is TGTGCTAGCAGCTTAGATTTGACTTTATACAATGAGCAGTTCTTC. Its protein is CASSLDLTLYNEQFF.

The chain links TRBV2 to TRBJ2-2; perhaps TRBD1 as D (6 bases). Trimming took 7 bases from V and 1 from J, leaving 16 bases between them. CDR1 and CDR2 from the germline V gene are SNHLY and FYNNEI. The CDR3 is 16 residues long. CDR3 protein: CASTPRGTKNTGELFF. DNA for the CDR3: TGTGCCAGCACCCCAAGGGGGACAAAGAACACCGGGGAGCTGTTTTTT.

This chain joins TRBV6-1 and TRBJ1-1, with D uncertain. Trimming pared 1 base from V and 1 base from J, leaving 4 bases between. This CDR3 has 13 amino acids. CDR1 MNHNS and CDR2 SASEGT come from the germline V gene. CDR3 in amino acids: CASSEGQNTEAFF. The CDR3 nucleotides are TGTGCCAGCAGTGAAGGGCAGAACACTGAAGCTTTCTTT.

This chain links TRBV7-9 with TRBJ2-3; 12 bases are shared with TRBD2. Germline V gene lookup returns CDR1 SEHNR and CDR2 FQNEAQ (reference sequence). The CDR3 totals 18 residues. V shed 5 bases, J shed 2 bases, and the junction held 11 bases outside the gene matches. CDR3 amino acids: CASSAPGLAGHVTDTQYF. The DNA of the CDR3 is TGTGCCAGCAGCGCACCGGGACTAGCGGGCCATGTCACAGATACGCAGTATTTT.

This chain joins TRBV7-3 and TRBJ2-1, with TRBD2 matching over 9 bases. The J segment lost 0 bases and the V segment lost 3 bases, leaving 3 bases of the junction unmatched. The CDR3 has 16 amino acids. Germline V gene sequence: CDR1 SGHTA, CDR2 FQGTGA. This CDR3 is CASSLGSGSSYNEQFF. The DNA of the CDR3 is TGTGCCAGCAGCTTGGGTAGCGGGAGCTCCTACAATGAGCAGTTCTTC.

The chain couples TRBV19 to TRBJ2-2; TRBD1 might be the D (6 bases). CDR3 length equals 15 residues. Trimming left V 5 bases short and J 6 bases short, with 16 bases between. From germline, CDR1 is LNHDA and CDR2 SQIVND (reference sequence). The chain's CDR3 is CASSGGQIGAGELFF. DNA of the CDR3: TGTGCCAGTAGTGGGGGCCAGATCGGCGCCGGGGAGCTGTTTTTT.

V usage is TRBV19 and J usage is TRBJ1-2; 8 nucleotides align to TRBD1. V dropped 1 base and J dropped 8; count of bases not matched to a gene: 6. In germline, CDR1 is LNHDA, CDR2 SQIVND (reference sequence). The CDR3 length is 14 residues. The CDR3 loop reads CASSIARGQGGYTF. The CDR3 DNA reads TGTGCCAGTAGTATAGCCAGGGGGCAAGGAGGCTACACCTTC.

The rearrangement uses TRBV10-3 and TRBJ1-1; D might be TRBD1 (6 bases). CDR1 and CDR2 from the germline V gene are ENHRY and SYGVKD. The germline V and J ends were trimmed by 3 bases and 0 bases, with 8 bases remaining between them. The CDR3 runs to 14 residues. CDR3 sequence reads: CAISDRDMNTEAFF. The CDR3 bases are TGTGCCATCAGTGACAGGGACATGAACACTGAAGCTTTCTTT.

The rearrangement uses TRBV28 and TRBJ2-7; 9 bases are a match to TRBD1. With 3 bases clipped from V and 3 bases from J, the junction kept 6 bases outside the gene matches. CDR1 MDHEN and CDR2 SYDVKM come from the germline V gene. The CDR3 extends over 15 amino acids. The CDR3 is CASSFTTGQGYEQYF. CDR3 DNA: TGTGCCAGCAGTTTTACCACGGGACAGGGCTACGAGCAGTACTTC.

V gene TRBV29-1 combines with J gene TRBJ2-7, with 10 nucleotides matching TRBD1. Germline V gene sequence: CDR1 SQVTM, CDR2 ANQGSEA. This CDR3 has 14 amino acids. V gave up 6 bases and J gave up 4 bases; unmatched junction bases: 9. In nucleotides, the CDR3 is TGCAGCGTCGCAACCGGGACAGGGGTTTACGAGCAGTACTTC. This encodes CSVATGTGVYEQYF.